This TCR beta chain emerged from a study of T-cell memory formation after mild COVID-19. TCRdb fed the 5' RACE reads into MiXCR, producing one record per CDR3 protein. The top ten clones hold 22% of a sample with 350,000 to 450,000 distinct CDR3 sequences, under 15% of them seen once. Study findings and constraints: CD4+ contracting clones were found mainly in CM and EM, and CD8+ ones in EMRA. What remained unconfirmed was the SARS-CoV-2 specificity of second-wave clones peaking on day 37. Later expanders leaned CD4+, whereas day 15 to 85 contracting clones were balanced CD4/CD8. Pre-infection memory harbored some responding clones, suggesting cross-reactive memory joined.

With respect to this clonotype: Its antigen remains unidentified.

The CDR3 runs 15 residues. Trimming shortened V by 0 bases and J by 4 bases, and 10 bases separated the two germline ends. Germline V CDR1 and CDR2: SGHRS, YFSETQ. The clonotype was recovered from a man aged 18 to 29 who had mild COVID-19 (a few samples of this study predate the infection). Cell type and time point are not known. This rearrangement joins TRBV5-1 to TRBJ2-2; possibly TRBD1 for D (6 bases). Source material: PBMCs or a T cell subset sorted from them (not recorded which). The CDR3 reads CASSLDRVITGELFF. The CDR3 DNA is TGCGCCAGCAGCTTGGACAGGGTTATCACCGGGGAGCTGTTTTTT.